This T cell receptor beta chain derives from a study of blood T cell repertoires in COVID-19. Study summary: Acute-phase and convalescent COVID-19 samples originated in the United States, Italy and Spain. PBMCs, B-cell-depleted T cells, or T cells provided the cDNA or gDNA that made up the material.

Here immunoSEQ multiplex PCR was the method, and the copy in TCRdb shows in-frame clones only, minus some. The sample consists of about 270,000 clones, 85% to 90% of them appearing once. The V gene lost 4 bases and the J gene lost 3 bases, with 8 bases spanning the gap. The length of the CDR3 is 12 residues. Germline V gives CDR1 SGDLS, CDR2 YYNGEE. Participants spanned ages about 18 to 100 years and resided in some 22 US areas. Each participant's cohort was designated according to participant-reported clinical history. The sequenced sample consisted of PBMCs or T cells enriched from blood (not recorded which). The source is a woman aged 30 to 39 with acute COVID-19. The chain carries TRBV9 and TRBJ2-7, with D perhaps matching TRBD1 (6 bases). CDR3 DNA sequence: TGTGCCAGCAGCCCGACAGGCTACGAGCAGTACTTC. It codes for CASSPTGYEQYF.